Below, one TCR beta chain is given with its context. Source study methods: Scientists estimated how many nucleated cells there were by amplifying reference gene primers. The table came from immunoSEQ multiplex PCR; TCRdb's copy has only in-frame clones and leaves some out. Clonal size and the V and J genes are those of that table, whereas D and trimming came from the DNA. The table records about 400,000 clones, around 89% of them present only once. This sample is drawn from a study of blood T cell repertoires in COVID-19. Study-level background: From T cells, B-cell-depleted T cells, or PBMCs came the material, which was cDNA or gDNA.

This clonotype was sampled from a woman between 25 and 40 years old with acute or convalescent COVID-19. Sequenced input: peripheral blood.

The CDR3 bases are TGTGCCAGCAGTTGGATGCGGCGTGGTAGCACTGAAGCTTTCTTT. Translation gives CASSWMRRGSTEAFF. The V call is TRBV6-2 or TRBV6-3, the J call TRBJ1-1; D unclear. The CDR3 totals 15 residues. The germline CDR1 and CDR2 sequences are MNHEY and SVGEGT. Trimming took off 4 bases at V and 4 bases at J, with 16 bases between the two ends.